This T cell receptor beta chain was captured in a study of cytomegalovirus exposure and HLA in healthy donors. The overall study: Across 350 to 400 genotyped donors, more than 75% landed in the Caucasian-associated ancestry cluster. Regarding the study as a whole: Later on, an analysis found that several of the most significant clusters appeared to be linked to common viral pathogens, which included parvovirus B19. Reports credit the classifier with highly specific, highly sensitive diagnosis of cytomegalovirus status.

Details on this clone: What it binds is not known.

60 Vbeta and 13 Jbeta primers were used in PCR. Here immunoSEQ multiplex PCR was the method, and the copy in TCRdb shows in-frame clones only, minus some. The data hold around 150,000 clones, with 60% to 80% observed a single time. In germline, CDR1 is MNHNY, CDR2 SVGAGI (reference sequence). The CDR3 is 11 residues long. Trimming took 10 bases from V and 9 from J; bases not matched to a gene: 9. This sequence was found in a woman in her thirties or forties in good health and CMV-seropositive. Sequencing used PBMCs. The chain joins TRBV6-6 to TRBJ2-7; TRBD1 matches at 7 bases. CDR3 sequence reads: CATHRGSVQYF. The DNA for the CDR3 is TGTGCCACCCACAGGGGAAGTGTGCAGTACTTC.